This T cell receptor beta chain derives from a study of blood T cell repertoires in COVID-19. Looked up from germline, CDR1 is LNHDA and CDR2 is SQIVND (reference sequence). Trimming took 6 bases from V and 4 from J, leaving 15 bases between them. The length of the CDR3 is 14 residues. In the source study's methods: Using reference gene primer amplification, nucleated cell counts were estimated. Assay: immunoSEQ multiplex PCR; the TCRdb copy retains only in-frame clones and omits some. Clone size and V and J calls were adopted from that table, with D and trimming inferred from the DNA. The table shows roughly 150,000 clones, with 80% to 90% occurring only once.

Sequenced material: peripheral blood. This chain uses TRBV19 with TRBJ1-1; D ambiguous. This clonotype was obtained from a man at least 80 years old with acute or convalescent COVID-19. The CDR3 nucleotides read TGTGCCAGTAGCCCCTGGGCGGGAGGCACTGAAGCTTTCTTT. It yields the protein CASSPWAGGTEAFF. The whole variable domain, filled in from reference TRBV19 and TRBJ1-1, reads DGGITQSPKYLFRKEGQNVTLSCEQNLNHDAMYWYRQDPGQGLRLIYYSQIVNDFQKGDIAEGYSVSREKKESFPLTVTSAQKNPTAFYLCASSPWAGGTEAFFGQGTRLTVV.